This TCR beta chain was observed in a study of blood T cell repertoires in COVID-19. Study as a whole: Samples representing acute and convalescent COVID-19 were sourced from the United States, Italy and Spain.

In Cohort 3, a recovered donor had either two negative PCRs, clearance, or symptom resolution. Authors' data handling: Amplification from reference gene primers served as the basis for estimated nucleated cell counts. Repertoires were generated with immunoSEQ multiplex PCR, while TCRdb's copy carries only in-frame clones and drops some. The V and J calls and the clone size are those of that table, but D and trimming were determined from the DNA. The sample shows approximately 170,000 clones, 75% to 85% of them seen only once. Germline V CDR1 and CDR2: WNHNN, SYGVQD (reference sequence). CDR3 length: 14 amino acids. Trimming removed 5 bases from V and 3 bases from J; junction bases left unmatched: 1.

The V gene is TRBV10-1, the J gene TRBJ2-1, with 10 bases matching TRBD1. The TCR was taken from a man aged 40-49 years who had recovered from COVID-19. The sequencing sample was made of PBMCs or T cells enriched from blood (not recorded which). The DNA for the CDR3 is TGCGCCAGCAGTAGGACAGGGGGCTACAATGAGCAGTTCTTC. It translates to CASSRTGGYNEQFF.